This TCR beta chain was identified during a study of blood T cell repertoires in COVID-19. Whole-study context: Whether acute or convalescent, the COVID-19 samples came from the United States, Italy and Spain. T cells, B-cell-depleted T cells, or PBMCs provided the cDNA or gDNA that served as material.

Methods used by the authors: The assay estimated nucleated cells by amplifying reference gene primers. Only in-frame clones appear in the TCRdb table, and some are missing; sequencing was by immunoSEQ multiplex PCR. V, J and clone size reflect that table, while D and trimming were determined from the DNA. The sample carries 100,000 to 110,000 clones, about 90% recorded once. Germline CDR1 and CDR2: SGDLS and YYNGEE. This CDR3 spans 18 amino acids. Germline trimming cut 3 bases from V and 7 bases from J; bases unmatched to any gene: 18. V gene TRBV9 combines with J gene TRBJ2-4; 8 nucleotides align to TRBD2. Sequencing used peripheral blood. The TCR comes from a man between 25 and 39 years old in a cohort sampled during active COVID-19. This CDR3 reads CASSALTAGGKFLNIQYF. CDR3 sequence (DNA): TGTGCCAGCAGCGCCTTAACCGCGGGGGGAAAGTTTCTGAACATTCAGTACTTC.